This T cell receptor (beta chain) appears in the sequencing data of a study of identifying expanded T cells in peripheral blood. Worth noting for this clone: Its target is not known. The DNA is omitted, as the CDR3 cannot be located on it reliably, and the CDR3 follows TCRdb's listing.

Inclusive of both ends, the CDR3 amounts to 16 amino acids. Germline V gene sequence: CDR1 SGHVS, CDR2 FQNEAQ. Collection occurred without any documented infections or immune events in donors. Study outcomes and limitations: Two-week clone count variance significantly increased as total template count grew. Differentially abundant clones: roughly 1.2 between replicates, about 15 at 2 to 3 weeks, under 25 at four.

Repertoires were generated with immunoSEQ multiplex PCR, while TCRdb's copy carries only in-frame clones and drops some. The sample holds around 100,000 clones; over 70% are singletons and the top ten take approximately 5.7%. The receptor was isolated from a person aged 18 to 75 in good health. The sample was blood. The chain employs TRBV7-8 and TRBJ1-1. The CDR3 loop reads CASSFGPGRRNTEAFF.